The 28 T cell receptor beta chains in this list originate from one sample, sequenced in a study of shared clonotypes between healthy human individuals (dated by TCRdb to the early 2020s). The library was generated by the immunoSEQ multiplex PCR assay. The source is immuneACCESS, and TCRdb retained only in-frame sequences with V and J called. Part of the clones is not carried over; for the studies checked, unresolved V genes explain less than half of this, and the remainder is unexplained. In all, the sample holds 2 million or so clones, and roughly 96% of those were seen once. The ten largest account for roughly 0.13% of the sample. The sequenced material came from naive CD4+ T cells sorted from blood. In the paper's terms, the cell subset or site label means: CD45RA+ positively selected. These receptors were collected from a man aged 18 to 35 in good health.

CDR3 DNA sequence: TGCGCCAGCAGCCCCTCGGGTAGCGGGGCCAATGAGCAGTTCTTC. It specifies CASSPSGSGANEQFF. The chain joins TRBV4-3 to TRBJ2-1, with 8 bases fitting TRBD2. Germline V gene sequence: CDR1 LGHNA, CDR2 YSLEER. The J segment lost 6 bases and the V segment lost 4 bases, leaving 8 bases of the junction unmatched. There are 15 residues in the CDR3.

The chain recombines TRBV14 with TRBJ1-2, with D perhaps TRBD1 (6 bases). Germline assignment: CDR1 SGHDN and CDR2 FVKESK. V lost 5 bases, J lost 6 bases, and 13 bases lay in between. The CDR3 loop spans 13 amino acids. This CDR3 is CASSLPGVNGYTF. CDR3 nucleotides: TGTGCCAGCAGCTTACCAGGGGTGAATGGCTACACCTTC.

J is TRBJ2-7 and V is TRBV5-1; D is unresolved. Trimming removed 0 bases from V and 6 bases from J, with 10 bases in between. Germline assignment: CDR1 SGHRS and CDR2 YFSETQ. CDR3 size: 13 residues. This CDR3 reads CASSLDGFGEQYF. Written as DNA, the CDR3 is TGCGCCAGCAGCTTGGACGGGTTCGGCGAGCAGTACTTC.

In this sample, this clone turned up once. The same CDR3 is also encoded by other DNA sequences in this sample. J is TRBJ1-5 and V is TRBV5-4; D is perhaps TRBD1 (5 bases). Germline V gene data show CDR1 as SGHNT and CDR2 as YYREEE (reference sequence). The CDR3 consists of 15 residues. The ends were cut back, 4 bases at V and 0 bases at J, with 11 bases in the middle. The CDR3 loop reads CASSPGRGSNQPQHF. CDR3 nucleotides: TGTGCCAGCAGCCCGGGACGGGGTAGCAATCAGCCCCAGCATTTT.

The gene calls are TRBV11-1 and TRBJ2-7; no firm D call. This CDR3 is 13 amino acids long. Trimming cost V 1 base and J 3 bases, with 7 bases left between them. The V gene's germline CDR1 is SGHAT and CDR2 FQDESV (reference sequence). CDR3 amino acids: CASSLGLIYEQYF. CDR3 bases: TGTGCCAGCAGCTTAGGGCTAATCTACGAGCAGTACTTC.

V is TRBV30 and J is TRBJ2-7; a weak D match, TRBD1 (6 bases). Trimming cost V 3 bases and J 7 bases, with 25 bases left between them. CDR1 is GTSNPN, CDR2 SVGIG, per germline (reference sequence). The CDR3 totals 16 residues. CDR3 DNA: TGTGCCTGGAGCGGCGATACAGGGCCCCCCGTCGAAGAGCAGTACTTC. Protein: CAWSGDTGPPVEEQYF. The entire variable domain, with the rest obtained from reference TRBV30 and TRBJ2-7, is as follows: SQTIHQWPATLVQPVGSPLSLECTVEGTSNPNLYWYRQAAGRGLQLLFYSVGIGQISSEVPQNLSASRPQDRQFILSSKKLLLSDSGFYLCAWSGDTGPPVEEQYFGPGTRLTVT.

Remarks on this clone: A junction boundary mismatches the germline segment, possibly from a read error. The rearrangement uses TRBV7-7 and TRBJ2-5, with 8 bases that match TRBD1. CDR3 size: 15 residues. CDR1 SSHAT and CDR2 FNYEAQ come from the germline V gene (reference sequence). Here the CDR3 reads CASSTGQGAQETQYF. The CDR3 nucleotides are TGTGCTAGCAGCACAGGACAGGGTGCGCAAGAGACCCAGTACTTC.

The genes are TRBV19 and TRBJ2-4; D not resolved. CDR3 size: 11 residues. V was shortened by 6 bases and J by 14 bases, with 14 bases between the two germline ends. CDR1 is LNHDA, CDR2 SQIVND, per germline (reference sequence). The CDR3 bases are TGTGCCAGTAGGGACGAACGTCAGGAGTACTTC. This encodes CASRDERQEYF.

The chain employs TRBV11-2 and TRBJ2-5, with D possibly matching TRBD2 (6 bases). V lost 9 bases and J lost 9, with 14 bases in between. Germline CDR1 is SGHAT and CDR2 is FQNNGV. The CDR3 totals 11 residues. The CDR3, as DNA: TGTGCCAGTGGGCGGGGTGGAGCCCAGTACTTC. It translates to CASGRGGAQYF.

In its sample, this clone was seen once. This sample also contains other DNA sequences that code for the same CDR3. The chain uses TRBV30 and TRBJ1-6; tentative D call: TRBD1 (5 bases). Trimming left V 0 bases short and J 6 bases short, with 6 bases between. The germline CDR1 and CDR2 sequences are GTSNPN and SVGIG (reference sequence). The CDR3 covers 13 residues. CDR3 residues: CAWSVQGNSPLHF. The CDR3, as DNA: TGTGCCTGGAGTGTTCAGGGTAATTCACCCCTCCACTTT. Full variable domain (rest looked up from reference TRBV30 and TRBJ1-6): SQTIHQWPATLVQPVGSPLSLECTVEGTSNPNLYWYRQAAGRGLQLLFYSVGIGQISSEVPQNLSASRPQDRQFILSSKKLLLSDSGFYLCAWSVQGNSPLHFGNGTRLTVT.

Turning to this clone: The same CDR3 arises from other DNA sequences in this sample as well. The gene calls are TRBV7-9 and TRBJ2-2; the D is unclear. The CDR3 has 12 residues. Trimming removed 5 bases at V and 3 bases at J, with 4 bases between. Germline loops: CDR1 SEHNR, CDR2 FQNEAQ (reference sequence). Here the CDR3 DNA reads TGTGCCAGCAGCCCATACACCGGGGAGCTGTTTTTT. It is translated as CASSPYTGELFF.

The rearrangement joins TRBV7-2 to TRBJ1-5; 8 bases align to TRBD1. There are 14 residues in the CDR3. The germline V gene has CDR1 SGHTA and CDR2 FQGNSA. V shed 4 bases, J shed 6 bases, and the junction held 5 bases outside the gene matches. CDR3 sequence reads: CASSYGQGSQPQHF. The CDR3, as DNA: TGTGCCAGCAGCTACGGACAGGGTAGTCAGCCCCAGCATTTT.

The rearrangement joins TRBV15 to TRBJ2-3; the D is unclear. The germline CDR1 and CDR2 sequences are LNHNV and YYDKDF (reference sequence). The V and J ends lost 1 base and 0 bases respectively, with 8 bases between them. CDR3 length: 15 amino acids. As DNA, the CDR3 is TGTGCCACCAGCAGAGCTGGTGTTAGCACAGATACGCAGTATTTT. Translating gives CATSRAGVSTDTQYF.

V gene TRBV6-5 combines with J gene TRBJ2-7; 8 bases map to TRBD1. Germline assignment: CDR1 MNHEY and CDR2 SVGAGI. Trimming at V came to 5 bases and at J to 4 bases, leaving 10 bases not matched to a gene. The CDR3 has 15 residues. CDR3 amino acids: CASSQLQGGTYEQYF. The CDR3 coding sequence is TGTGCCAGCAGTCAATTACAGGGGGGCACGTACGAGCAGTACTTC.

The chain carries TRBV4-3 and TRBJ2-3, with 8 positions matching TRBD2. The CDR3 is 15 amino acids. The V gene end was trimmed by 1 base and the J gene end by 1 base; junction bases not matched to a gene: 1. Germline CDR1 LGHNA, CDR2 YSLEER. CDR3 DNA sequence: TGCGCCAGCAGCCAAGGCGGGGGGCGCACAGATACGCAGTATTTT. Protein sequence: CASSQGGGRTDTQYF.

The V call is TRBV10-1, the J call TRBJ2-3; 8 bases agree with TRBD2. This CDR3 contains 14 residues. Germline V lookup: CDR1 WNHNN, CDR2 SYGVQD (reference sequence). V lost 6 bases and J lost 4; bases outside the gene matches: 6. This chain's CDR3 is CASSTGGVSDTQYF. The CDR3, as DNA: TGCGCCAGCAGCACGGGAGGGGTGTCAGATACGCAGTATTTT.

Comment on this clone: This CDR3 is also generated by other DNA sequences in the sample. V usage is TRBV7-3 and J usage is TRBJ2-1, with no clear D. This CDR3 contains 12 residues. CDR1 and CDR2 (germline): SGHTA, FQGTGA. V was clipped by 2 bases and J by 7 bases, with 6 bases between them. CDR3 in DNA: TGTGCCAGCAGCTTACAAGGGAATGAGCAGTTCTTC. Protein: CASSLQGNEQFF.

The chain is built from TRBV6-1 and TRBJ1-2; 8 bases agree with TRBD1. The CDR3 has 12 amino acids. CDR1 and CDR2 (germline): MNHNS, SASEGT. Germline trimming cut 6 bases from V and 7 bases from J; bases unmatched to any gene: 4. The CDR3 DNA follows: TGTGCCAGCAGCGCCCAGGGGGCTGGCTACACCTTC. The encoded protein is CASSAQGAGYTF.

CDR3 nucleotides: TGTGCCAGCAGTGATATCCCCTCGGGCAGCAACTATGGCTACACCTTC. Protein sequence: CASSDIPSGSNYGYTF. The chain joins TRBV25-1 to TRBJ1-2; no reliable D call. Looked up from germline, CDR1 is MGHDK and CDR2 is SYGVNS. V lost 3 bases, J lost 2 bases, and 16 bases lay in between. The CDR3 covers 16 residues.

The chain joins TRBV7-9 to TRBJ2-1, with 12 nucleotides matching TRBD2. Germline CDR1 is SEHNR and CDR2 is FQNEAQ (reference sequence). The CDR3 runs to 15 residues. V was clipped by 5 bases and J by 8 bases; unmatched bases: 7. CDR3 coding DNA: TGTGCCAGCAGCCGGTTACTAGCGGGAGGTTATGAGCAGTTCTTC. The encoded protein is CASSRLLAGGYEQFF.

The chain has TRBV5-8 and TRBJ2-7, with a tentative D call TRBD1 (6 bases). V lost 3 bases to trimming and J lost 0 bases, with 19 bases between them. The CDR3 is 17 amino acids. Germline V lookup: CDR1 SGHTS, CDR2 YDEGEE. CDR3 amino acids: CASSSLRGVLFSYEQYF. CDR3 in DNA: TGTGCCAGCAGCTCCCTCAGGGGAGTCTTGTTCTCCTACGAGCAGTACTTC.

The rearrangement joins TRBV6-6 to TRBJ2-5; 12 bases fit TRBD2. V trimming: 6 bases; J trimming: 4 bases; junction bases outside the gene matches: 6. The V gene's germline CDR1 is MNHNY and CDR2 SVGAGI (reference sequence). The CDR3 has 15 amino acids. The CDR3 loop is CASRPSGGAGETQYF. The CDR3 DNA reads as TGTGCCAGCAGGCCTAGCGGGGGGGCCGGAGAGACCCAGTACTTC.

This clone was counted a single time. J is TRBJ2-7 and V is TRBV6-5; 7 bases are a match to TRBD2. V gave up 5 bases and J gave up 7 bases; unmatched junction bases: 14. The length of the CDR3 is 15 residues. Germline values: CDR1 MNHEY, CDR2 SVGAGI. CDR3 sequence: CASSPLGGGPIEQYF. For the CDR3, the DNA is TGTGCCAGCAGTCCCCTCGGGGGAGGGCCTATTGAGCAGTACTTC.

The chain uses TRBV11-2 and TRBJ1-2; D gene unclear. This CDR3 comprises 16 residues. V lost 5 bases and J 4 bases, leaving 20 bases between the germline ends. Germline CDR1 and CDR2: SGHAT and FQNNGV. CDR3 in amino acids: CASSPGTGKALYGYTF. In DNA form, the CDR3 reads TGTGCCAGCAGCCCCGGAACGGGAAAAGCCCTCTATGGCTACACCTTC. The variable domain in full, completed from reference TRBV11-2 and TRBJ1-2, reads EAGVAQSPRYKIIEKRQSVAFWCNPISGHATLYWYQQILGQGPKLLIQFQNNGVVDDSQLPKDRFSAERLKGVDSTLKIQPAKLEDSAVYLCASSPGTGKALYGYTFGSGTRLTVV.

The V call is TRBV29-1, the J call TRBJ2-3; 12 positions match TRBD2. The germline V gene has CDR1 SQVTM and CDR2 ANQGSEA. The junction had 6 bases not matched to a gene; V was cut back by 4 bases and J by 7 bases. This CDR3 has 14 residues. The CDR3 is CSVGLAGVGYTQYF. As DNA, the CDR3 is TGCAGCGTTGGACTAGCGGGAGTGGGCTATACGCAGTATTTT.

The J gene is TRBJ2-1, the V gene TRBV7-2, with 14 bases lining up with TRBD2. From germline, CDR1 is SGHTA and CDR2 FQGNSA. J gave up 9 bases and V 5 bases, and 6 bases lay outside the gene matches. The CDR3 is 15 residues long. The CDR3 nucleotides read TGTGCCAGCAGCCTACTAGGACTAGCGGGAGGTGAGCAGTTCTTC. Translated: CASSLLGLAGGEQFF.

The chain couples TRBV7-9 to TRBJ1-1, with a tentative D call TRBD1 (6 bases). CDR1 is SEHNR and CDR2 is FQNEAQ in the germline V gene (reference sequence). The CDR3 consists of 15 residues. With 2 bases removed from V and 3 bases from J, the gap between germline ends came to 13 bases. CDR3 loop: CASSLQGTIDTEAFF. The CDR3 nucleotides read TGTGCCAGCAGCTTACAGGGGACCATTGACACTGAAGCTTTCTTT.

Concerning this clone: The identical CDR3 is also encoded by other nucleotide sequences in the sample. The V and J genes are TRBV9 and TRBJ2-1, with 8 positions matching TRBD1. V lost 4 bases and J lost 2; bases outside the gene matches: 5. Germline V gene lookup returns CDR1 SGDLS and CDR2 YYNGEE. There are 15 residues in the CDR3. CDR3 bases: TGTGCCAGCAGCCCAGGACAGGGAACCTACAATGAGCAGTTCTTC. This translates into CASSPGQGTYNEQFF.